The 14 T cell receptor beta chains given below trace back to one sample, sequenced in a study of blood T cell repertoires in COVID-19. Measured with immunoSEQ multiplex PCR; TCRdb has only the in-frame clones, and not every one. The table shows fewer than 450,000 clones, with under 95% occurring only once. Specimen: peripheral blood. The receptor set was obtained from a woman aged 18-29 years who had recovered from COVID-19.

The sample holds one count of this clone. This chain connects TRBV19 to TRBJ1-1; D is undetermined. The CDR3 has 15 residues. The V gene's germline CDR1 is LNHDA and CDR2 SQIVND (reference sequence). V was clipped by 6 bases and J by 1 base, with 15 bases between them. CDR3 amino acids: CASRKGLGENTEAFF. In DNA, the CDR3 is TGTGCCAGTAGAAAGGGATTGGGAGAGAACACTGAAGCTTTCTTT.

CDR3 DNA: TGTGCCAGCAGTTCAGGACTAGCGGGAGTAGAGGAGCAGTACGTC. As protein: CASSSGLAGVEEQYV. The chain links TRBV6-6 to TRBJ2-7; 13 nucleotides match TRBD2. With V trimmed by 4 bases and J by 7 bases, 7 bases remained unmatched. Per germline, CDR1 MNHNY and CDR2 SVGAGI (reference sequence). CDR3 size: 15 residues.

The CDR3 spells CASSLIRSGSLGGLNYGYTF. The CDR3 DNA follows: TGTGCCAGCAGCTTGATCCGGTCAGGGAGTTTAGGGGGCTTGAACTATGGCTACACCTTC. The chain links TRBV5-4 to TRBJ1-2; TRBD1 agrees at 7 bases. Per germline, CDR1 SGHNT and CDR2 YYREEE (reference sequence). The CDR3 length is 20 residues. V was pared by 1 base and J by 2 bases, with 20 bases of the junction left unmatched.

The V gene is TRBV10-3, the J gene TRBJ1-1; 7 bases fit TRBD1. This CDR3 has 16 residues. Trimming removed 3 bases from V and 0 bases from J; junction bases left unmatched: 7. Germline loops: CDR1 ENHRY, CDR2 SYGVKD. The CDR3 here is CAISDHNRGLNTEAFF. In DNA, the CDR3 is TGTGCCATCAGTGATCACAACAGGGGACTGAACACTGAAGCTTTCTTT.

The chain combines TRBV4-1 with TRBJ2-5; 12 bases align to TRBD2. The CDR3 is 17 amino acids. The V and J ends lost 5 bases and 5 bases, in that order; junction bases with no gene match: 12. Germline CDR1 MGHRA, CDR2 YSYEKL. CDR3 region: CASSGGSWLAGGETQYF. CDR3 in DNA: TGCGCCAGCAGCGGCGGGTCGTGGCTAGCGGGAGGGGAGACCCAGTACTTC.

This clone has more than one count but fewer than ten. The chain links TRBV5-1 to TRBJ1-2; tentatively, D is TRBD1 (6 bases). The CDR3 extends over 12 amino acids. Germline CDR1 is SGHRS and CDR2 is YFSETQ. Trimming took 4 bases from V and 4 from J, leaving 8 bases between them. The CDR3 sequence: CASSKDSYGYTF. In DNA form, the CDR3 reads TGCGCCAGCAGCAAGGACAGCTATGGCTACACCTTC.

The CDR3 reads CASSLTGLGYQYV. CDR3 sequence (DNA): TGTGCCAGCAGCTTAACAGGTTTGGGTTATCAGTACGTC. The chain uses TRBV5-6 and TRBJ2-7; weak D call: TRBD1 (5 bases). V was trimmed by 2 bases and J by 10 bases, leaving 16 bases between them. The CDR3 totals 13 residues. Germline CDR1 reads SGHDT; CDR2 reads YYEEEE.

This sequence joins TRBV24-1 and TRBJ1-5; tentative D call: TRBD1 (6 bases). The CDR3 sequence is 13 residues long. From germline, CDR1 is KGHDR and CDR2 SFDVKD. V was shortened by 4 bases and J by 6 bases, with 9 bases between the two germline ends. The CDR3 region has the DNA TGTGCCACCAGTGACAGGGGCCGTCAGCCCCAGCATTTT. The encoded protein is CATSDRGRQPQHF.

This clone is a singleton in its sample. The rearrangement uses TRBV19 and TRBJ1-2; 9 bases agree with TRBD1. The CDR3 has 16 residues. Unmatched junction bases numbered 7, after V lost 5 bases and J lost 0 bases. Germline CDR1 reads LNHDA; CDR2 reads SQIVND (reference sequence). The CDR3 DNA sequence: TGTGCCAGTAGTTCACGACAGGGGGAAGCTAACTATGGCTACACCTTC. Translating gives CASSSRQGEANYGYTF.

The chain combines TRBV7-8 with TRBJ2-1; 8 nucleotides align to TRBD2. Germline V gene sequence: CDR1 SGHVS, CDR2 FQNEAQ. CDR3 length: 17 residues. With V trimmed by 0 bases and J by 6 bases, 10 bases remained unmatched. This CDR3 is CASSLANVGRALNEQFF. CDR3 DNA: TGTGCCAGCAGCTTAGCGAATGTCGGGAGGGCCCTCAATGAGCAGTTCTTC.

This chain joins TRBV5-6 and TRBJ2-3, with no clear D. The germline V gene encodes CDR1 SGHDT and CDR2 YYEEEE. V lost 4 bases to trimming and J lost 7 bases, with 10 bases between them. This CDR3 contains 12 residues. The CDR3 here is CASSLAVHTQYF. CDR3 sequence (DNA): TGTGCCAGCAGCCTTGCGGTACATACGCAGTATTTT.

V gene TRBV4-1 combines with J gene TRBJ1-5; 9 bases are a match to TRBD1. CDR1 and CDR2 from the germline V gene are MGHRA and YSYEKL. CDR3 size: 15 residues. Trimming at V came to 4 bases and at J to 5 bases, leaving 6 bases not matched to a gene. CDR3 loop: CASSLQGAADQPQHF. The CDR3 DNA reads TGCGCCAGCAGCCTACAGGGGGCGGCTGATCAGCCCCAGCATTTT.

The genes are TRBV11-3 and TRBJ1-2; perhaps TRBD1 as D (5 bases). CDR3 length: 15 residues. Germline assignment: CDR1 SGHNT and CDR2 YENEEA. The V end was cut by 2 bases, the J end by 7 bases, with 17 bases between. The CDR3 coding sequence is TGTGCCAGCAGCTTAAACTCGGGCAGGGTCGGTGGCTACACCTTC. Translation gives CASSLNSGRVGGYTF.

The J gene is TRBJ2-3, the V gene TRBV5-1; D gene unclear. This CDR3 has 14 residues. Germline lookup yields CDR1 SGHRS and CDR2 YFSETQ. The V gene lost 0 bases and the J gene lost 2 bases, with 7 bases spanning the gap. The CDR3 bases are TGCGCCAGCAGCTTGGGACAACTCACAGATACGCAGTATTTT. Translation gives CASSLGQLTDTQYF.